This T cell receptor (beta chain) appears in the sequencing data of a study of early T cells in non-severe SARS-CoV-2 infection. Study at large: Chains stayed unpaired after sequencing of bulk RNA from unsorted whole blood.

TCRdb reprocessed the 5' RACE reads via MiXCR and lists one record per CDR3 protein. The sample records about 56,000 distinct CDR3 sequences, roughly a tenth being singletons. This clonotype was seen many times. CDR1 and CDR2 (germline): SQVTM, ANQGSEA. CDR3 length equals 14 residues. The V end was cut by 4 bases, the J end by 5 bases, with 16 bases between. The sequencing sample was made of whole blood. The receptor's source is an adult who was a healthcare worker with PCR-confirmed SARS-CoV-2 infection or an uninfected control (not recorded which). This rearrangement joins TRBV29-1 to TRBJ2-3; D call uncertain. The CDR3 loop reads CSVGAESVLDTQYF. The CDR3 nucleotides are TGCAGCGTTGGGGCAGAGTCCGTTCTAGATACGCAGTATTTT.